A single sample is the source of the 3 T cell receptor beta chains below, sequenced in a study of T cell responses to AZD1222 COVID-19 vaccine. Only in-frame clones appear in the TCRdb table, and some are missing; sequencing was by immunoSEQ multiplex PCR. This table holds under 200,000 clones, around 89% found once. Specimen: peripheral blood, collected 28 days after the second AZD1222 dose. Source of these receptors: an adult who received the AZD1222 COVID-19 vaccine.

The chain recombines TRBV4-2 with TRBJ1-6; D might be TRBD1 (5 bases). Germline V gene data show CDR1 as LGHNA and CDR2 as YNFKEQ. This CDR3 has 20 amino acids. Trimming removed 0 bases at V and 0 bases at J, with 18 bases between. The CDR3 loop reads CASSQDKRQGLSSYNSPLHF. The CDR3 DNA sequence: TGTGCCAGCAGCCAAGATAAGAGGCAGGGTCTTAGCTCCTATAATTCACCCCTCCACTTT.

This CDR3 is CASSEVGLAEAFF. The DNA of the CDR3 is TGTGCCAGCAGTGAAGTTGGCTTGGCTGAAGCTTTCTTT. This sequence joins TRBV6-1 and TRBJ1-1, with D uncertain. This CDR3 has 13 amino acids. The V gene lost 1 base and the J gene lost 6 bases, with 9 bases spanning the gap. Per germline, CDR1 MNHNS and CDR2 SASEGT.

This rearrangement joins TRBV12-3 or TRBV12-4 to TRBJ2-1; D not resolved. The CDR3 consists of 11 residues. The V end was cut by 3 bases, the J end by 5 bases, with 2 bases between. CDR3 sequence (DNA): TGTGCCAGCAGTTTTGACAATGAGCAGTTCTTC. Translated: CASSFDNEQFF.